The present T cell receptor beta chain was sequenced within a study of CD8 T cells in ankylosing spondylitis. The study, taken as a whole, reports: Disease-linked clones, CD8+, were relatively rare in peripheral blood. A TCR beta motif of eight or nine highly homologous variants seemed to mark ankylosing spondylitis blood. Disease-linked clones reportedly concentrated significantly in matched ankylosing spondylitis synovial fluid.

CDR1 is SEHNR, CDR2 FQNEAQ, per germline (reference sequence). V was shortened by 3 bases and J by 6 bases, with 9 bases between the two germline ends. The CDR3 is made up of 12 amino acids. Scientists made TCR beta libraries using quantitative 5'-RACE with molecular barcodes. One entry per CDR3 protein results from TCRdb running MiXCR on the 5' RACE reads. The repertoire consists of 500,000 to 650,000 distinct CDR3 sequences, with 5.3% occurring once and the leading ten covering around 3.4%. This clonotype was counted many times. Its cognate antigen is unknown. The chain combines TRBV7-9 with TRBJ2-7; D might be TRBD1 or TRBD2, each matching 5 bases. Source material: blood, either unsorted or a sorted T cell fraction (not recorded which). This TCR was sampled from a male donor with ankylosing spondylitis. The CDR3 here is CASSFTGPEQYF. For the CDR3, the DNA is TGTGCCAGCAGCTTCACGGGACCCGAGCAGTACTTC.